Presented here are 9 T cell receptor beta chains from one specimen sequenced in a study of shared clonotypes between healthy human individuals. Method: immunoSEQ multiplex PCR; TCRdb's copy keeps in-frame clones and lacks some. The sample carries over a million clones, 95% to 97% recorded once. The specimen was naive CD4+ T cells sorted from blood. Stated subset: CD45RA+ positively selected. These receptors were obtained from a man aged 25 to 45 in good health.

This rearrangement joins TRBV11-3 to TRBJ2-1; D gene uncertain. Germline V gene data show CDR1 as SGHNT and CDR2 as YENEEA. The CDR3 is 15 amino acids. Trimming removed 1 base from V and 8 bases from J, with 15 bases in between. The CDR3, as DNA: TGTGCCAGCAGCTTAGCCGGAAATGTCGGCGATGAGCAGTTCTTC. It is translated as CASSLAGNVGDEQFF.

The rearrangement joins TRBV14 to TRBJ2-3; the match to TRBD1 covers 7 bases. From germline, CDR1 is SGHDN and CDR2 FVKESK. The CDR3 length is 16 residues. V gave up 5 bases and J gave up 4 bases; unmatched junction bases: 12. The CDR3 DNA sequence: TGTGCCAGCAGCGCCCGGGACAGAGGTTACCCAGATACGCAGTATTTT. Protein product: CASSARDRGYPDTQYF.

The rearrangement uses TRBV6-4 and TRBJ2-3; D ambiguous. V was trimmed by 0 bases and J by 3 bases, leaving 10 bases between them. The CDR3 contains 15 residues. The germline V gene has CDR1 MRHNA and CDR2 SNTAGT. As DNA, the CDR3 is TGTGCCAGCAGTGACTCTGGGGTCGGGACAGATACGCAGTATTTT. It encodes CASSDSGVGTDTQYF.

The chain joins TRBV28 to TRBJ2-3, with 11 bases identical to TRBD2. Germline V gene data show CDR1 as MDHEN and CDR2 as SYDVKM. CDR3 length: 17 residues. Trimming at V came to 5 bases and at J to 0 bases, leaving 7 bases not matched to a gene. CDR3 amino acids: CASSPRTSGLSTDTQYF. Here the CDR3 DNA reads TGTGCCAGCAGTCCCCGGACTAGCGGGTTAAGCACAGATACGCAGTATTTT.

This clone was seen a few times. The genes are TRBV14 and TRBJ1-4; 7 bases match TRBD1. The CDR3 totals 13 residues. Germline CDR1 is SGHDN and CDR2 is FVKESK. Unmatched junction bases numbered 2, after V lost 3 bases and J lost 7 bases. The CDR3 loop reads CASSQWTGEKLFF. CDR3 in DNA: TGTGCCAGCAGCCAGTGGACAGGTGAAAAACTGTTTTTT.

V usage is TRBV5-1 and J usage is TRBJ2-1; 15 nucleotides match TRBD2. The CDR3 has 17 amino acids. V lost 3 bases, J lost 3 bases, and 4 bases stayed unmatched. Germline CDR1 reads SGHRS; CDR2 reads YFSETQ. In DNA form, the CDR3 reads TGCGCCAGCAGCTACGGACTAGCGGGAGGGCACTACAATGAGCAGTTCTTC. It translates to CASSYGLAGGHYNEQFF.

The rearrangement uses TRBV9 and TRBJ2-5, with 9 bases lining up with TRBD2. CDR1 SGDLS and CDR2 YYNGEE come from the germline V gene. This CDR3 comprises 16 residues. After removal of 0 bases from V and 1 base from J, the junction contained 4 bases not matched to a gene. CDR3: CASSVGSGSSQETQYF. The CDR3 DNA follows: TGTGCCAGCAGCGTAGGTAGCGGGAGCTCCCAAGAGACCCAGTACTTC.

This sequence joins TRBV6-5 and TRBJ1-2; D uncertain. The ends were cut back, 3 bases at V and 2 bases at J, with 13 bases in the middle. The germline CDR1 and CDR2 sequences are MNHEY and SVGAGI. The CDR3 runs 15 residues. The CDR3 DNA is TGTGCCAGCAGTTATATGATAGGCTCAAACTATGGCTACACCTTC. It encodes CASSYMIGSNYGYTF.

V is TRBV19 and J is TRBJ2-1; 12 bases fit TRBD1. The CDR3 has 16 residues. The germline gives CDR1 LNHDA, CDR2 SQIVND (reference sequence). V lost 1 base and J lost 7; bases outside the gene matches: 5. The CDR3 here is CASSIVWDRGPNEQFF. CDR3 bases: TGTGCCAGTAGTATAGTGTGGGACAGGGGGCCTAATGAGCAGTTCTTC. Combining the CDR3 with reference TRBV19 and TRBJ2-1 gives the whole variable domain DGGITQSPKYLFRKEGQNVTLSCEQNLNHDAMYWYRQDPGQGLRLIYYSQIVNDFQKGDIAEGYSVSREKKESFPLTVTSAQKNPTAFYLCASSIVWDRGPNEQFFGPGTRLTVL.